This T cell receptor beta chain originates from a study of blood T cells in healthy people across ages. Through a sample-barcoded 5' primer and a J-beta primer mix, a second PCR was run for roughly 7 to 11 cycles. TCRdb reprocessed the 5' RACE reads via MiXCR and lists one record per CDR3 protein. The data show 1.4 million or so distinct CDR3 sequences, with less than 45% seen just once and roughly 3.7% held by the top ten. Broader study findings: Age showed a roughly linear inverse relationship with TCR beta diversity per million T cells.

V lost 0 bases, J lost 0 bases, and 7 bases stayed unmatched. The CDR3 has 18 residues. Germline CDR1 and CDR2: DFQATT and SNEGSKA (reference sequence). This clonotype was found a few times. Antigen unknown. The chain combines TRBV20-1 with TRBJ2-7, with 14 nucleotides matching TRBD2. The TCR sequence derives from a woman aged 18-29 years in good health. The sequenced material came from blood. DNA of the CDR3: TGCAGTGCTAGAGACGTGGGACTAGCGGGGGCCAGCTCCTACGAGCAGTACTTC. Protein sequence: CSARDVGLAGASSYEQYF.